The T cell receptor beta chain under discussion was sequenced for a study of T cell responses to AZD1222 COVID-19 vaccine. Broader study findings: The study reported that nearly half of spike-specific TCRs target unmutated variant regions. There were vaccine-associated CD4 TCRs across spike, dominant at 160-218 and 743-854. Repertoire collection took place solely once the T cell response had peaked. It was only a handful of AZD1222 recipients who were seropositive at baseline.

Generated by immunoSEQ multiplex PCR, the TCRdb table keeps only in-frame clones and is missing some. Among about 160,000 clones listed, about 91% were seen once. Germline CDR1 LGHNA, CDR2 YNFKEQ. V lost 2 bases and J 2 bases, leaving 9 bases between the germline ends. This CDR3 comprises 14 residues. About this clone: What it binds is not known.

This TCR derives from an adult in good health. The chain links TRBV4-2 to TRBJ1-2; tentative D call: TRBD1 (6 bases). This specimen was peripheral blood, taken on day 0 of MenACWY control vaccination. The CDR3 here is CASSQQGRNYGYTF. CDR3 nucleotide sequence: TGTGCCAGCAGCCAACAGGGGAGGAACTATGGCTACACCTTC.